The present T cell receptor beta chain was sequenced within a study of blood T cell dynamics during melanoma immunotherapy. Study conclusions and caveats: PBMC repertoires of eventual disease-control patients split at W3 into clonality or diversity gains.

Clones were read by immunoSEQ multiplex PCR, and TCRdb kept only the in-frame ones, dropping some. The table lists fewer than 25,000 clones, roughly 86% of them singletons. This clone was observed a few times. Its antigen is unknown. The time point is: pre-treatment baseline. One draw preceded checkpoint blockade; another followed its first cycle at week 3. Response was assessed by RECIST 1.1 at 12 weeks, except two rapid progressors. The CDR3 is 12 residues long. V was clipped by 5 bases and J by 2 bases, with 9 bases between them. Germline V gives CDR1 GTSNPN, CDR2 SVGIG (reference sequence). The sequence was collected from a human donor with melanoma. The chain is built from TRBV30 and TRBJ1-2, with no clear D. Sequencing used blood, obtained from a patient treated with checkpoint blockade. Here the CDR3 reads CAWDSENYGYTF. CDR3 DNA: TGTGCCTGGGACTCAGAAAACTATGGCTACACCTTC.